The present TCR beta chain was sequenced within a study of tumor-infiltrating T cells and Merkel cell polyomavirus. Overall study: The T cells studied were KLL-specific CD8+ cells against Merkel polyomavirus.

Robust Merkel cell polyomavirus Large T antigen positivity by immunohistochemistry was seen in all patients' tumors. Germline-derived CDR1 and CDR2 are MDHEN and SYDVKM. V dropped 5 bases and J dropped 4; count of bases not matched to a gene: 6. The CDR3 contains 16 residues. Method: immunoSEQ multiplex PCR; TCRdb's copy keeps in-frame clones and lacks some. The sample lists about 25,000 clones; about 85% were seen once. General study findings and limits: Only one public clonotype, shared by two patients, appeared among approximately 400 sequences.

With regard to this clone: The antigen is undetermined.

This receptor was obtained from a middle-aged man with Merkel cell carcinoma. Sequencing was carried out using lymph node tissue. V gene TRBV28 combines with J gene TRBJ2-1; 12 nucleotides match TRBD2. The CDR3 sequence is CASSPRLAGVYNEQFF. The CDR3 nucleotides are TGTGCCAGCAGTCCCCGACTAGCGGGGGTGTACAATGAGCAGTTCTTC.